Presented here are 20 T cell receptor beta chains from one specimen sequenced in a study of OX40 agonist ivuxolimab in advanced cancers. Clones were read by immunoSEQ multiplex PCR, and TCRdb kept only the in-frame ones, dropping some. Here the sample spans around 45,000 clones, about nine tenths being singletons. Sequenced material: CD4+ or CD8+ T cells sorted from blood, taken in a trial of the OX40 agonist ivuxolimab. The receptors originated from an adult with an advanced solid tumor such as melanoma, head and neck, liver or kidney cancer.

V usage is TRBV5-4 and J usage is TRBJ2-1; perhaps D is TRBD1 or TRBD2 (6 bases each). CDR1 is SGHNT, CDR2 YYREEE, per germline (reference sequence). There are 14 residues in the CDR3. Trimming pared 3 bases from V and 9 bases from J, leaving 16 bases between. DNA of the CDR3: TGTGCCAGCAGCTGGGGCCGGGGGCTAAGTGAGCAGTTCTTC. It yields the protein CASSWGRGLSEQFF.

This clone has just one count. V and J are TRBV4-1 and TRBJ1-2; a possible D gene is TRBD1 (5 bases). The CDR3 has 15 residues. Germline V gene data show CDR1 as MGHRA and CDR2 as YSYEKL. Between the trimmed V and J ends, which lost 1 base and 6 bases, there was a span of 15 bases. CDR3 loop: CASSQAGTLSNGYTF. The CDR3 region has the DNA TGCGCCAGCAGCCAAGCCGGGACCCTAAGCAATGGCTACACCTTC.

The V call is TRBV19, the J call TRBJ2-5, with no clear D. V was pared by 0 bases and J by 3 bases, with 5 bases between. The CDR3 is made up of 13 amino acids. CDR1 and CDR2 (germline): LNHDA, SQIVND (reference sequence). CDR3 sequence reads: CASSIDEEETQYF. CDR3 DNA sequence: TGTGCCAGTAGTATAGACGAGGAAGAGACCCAGTACTTC. Drawing the rest from reference TRBV19 and TRBJ2-5, the complete variable domain is DGGITQSPKYLFRKEGQNVTLSCEQNLNHDAMYWYRQDPGQGLRLIYYSQIVNDFQKGDIAEGYSVSREKKESFPLTVTSAQKNPTAFYLCASSIDEEETQYFGPGTRLLVL.

This chain links TRBV6-5 with TRBJ2-1; D is unresolved. V dropped 0 bases and J dropped 4 bases, with 10 bases sitting between them. CDR3 length: 15 amino acids. Germline V gene sequence: CDR1 MNHEY, CDR2 SVGAGI. CDR3 bases: TGTGCCAGCAGTTACTCGGAGACAAATTACAATGAGCAGTTCTTC. This codes for CASSYSETNYNEQFF.

The chain has TRBV7-2 and TRBJ2-7; a weak D match, TRBD2 (6 bases). The CDR3 sequence is 14 residues long. Germline V CDR1 and CDR2: SGHTA, FQGNSA. The ends were cut back, 5 bases at V and 4 bases at J, with 15 bases in the middle. CDR3 region: CASSRSGTFYEQYF. The CDR3 DNA reads TGTGCCAGCAGCAGATCCGGGACTTTTTACGAGCAGTACTTC.

The J gene is TRBJ1-6, the V gene TRBV7-7; no clear D gene. Looked up from germline, CDR1 is SSHAT and CDR2 is FNYEAQ (reference sequence). V shed 5 bases and J shed 9 bases, with 14 bases lying between them. CDR3 length equals 14 residues. The CDR3 DNA reads TGTGCCAGCAGCCCTAGGACCCCAGGTTCACCCCTCCACTTT. Protein product: CASSPRTPGSPLHF.

V usage is TRBV5-1 and J usage is TRBJ1-3; possible D gene TRBD1, 6 bases. Trimming pared 0 bases from V and 2 bases from J, leaving 9 bases between. CDR3 length: 15 amino acids. Germline CDR1 and CDR2: SGHRS and YFSETQ. The CDR3 DNA sequence: TGCGCCAGCAGCTTGGGATCAGGGGCTGGAAACACCATATATTTT. Its protein is CASSLGSGAGNTIYF.

This sequence joins TRBV10-1 and TRBJ1-5; D may be TRBD1 (6 bases). Per the germline V gene, CDR1 is WNHNN and CDR2 is SYGVQD (reference sequence). The CDR3 spans 15 residues. The germline V and J ends were trimmed by 2 bases and 7 bases, with 15 bases remaining between them. The CDR3 protein is CASSEPDRQDQPQHF. CDR3 sequence (DNA): TGCGCCAGCAGTGAGCCTGACAGGCAGGACCAGCCCCAGCATTTT.

This clone came up once. The chain uses TRBV11-2 and TRBJ1-6, with D unresolved. CDR3 length: 18 amino acids. Germline V gives CDR1 SGHAT, CDR2 FQNNGV. Trimming stripped 5 bases from V and 6 bases from J, with 23 bases between. CDR3 amino acids: CASSQPVGTQIVNSPLHF. The CDR3, as DNA: TGTGCCAGCAGCCAACCAGTGGGCACCCAAATTGTTAATTCACCCCTCCACTTT.

The V and J genes are TRBV5-1 and TRBJ2-5; 7 bases are shared with TRBD1. J was trimmed by 4 bases and V by 3 bases; bases with no gene match: 3. CDR1 SGHRS and CDR2 YFSETQ come from the germline V gene. This CDR3 has 13 residues. Here the CDR3 reads CASSWDSGETQYF. In DNA, the CDR3 is TGCGCCAGCAGCTGGGACAGCGGAGAGACCCAGTACTTC.

This chain joins TRBV2 and TRBJ1-1; TRBD1 is a possible D gene (6 bases). V was shortened by 5 bases and J by 7 bases, with 17 bases between the two germline ends. The CDR3 loop spans 14 amino acids. Germline CDR1 SNHLY, CDR2 FYNNEI. The CDR3 is CASSPGTPIDEAFF. CDR3 bases: TGTGCCAGCAGTCCCGGGACACCGATCGATGAAGCTTTCTTT.

J is TRBJ2-3 and V is TRBV27; D unresolved. Trimming cost V 8 bases and J 6 bases, with 9 bases left between them. Germline V gene data show CDR1 as MNHEY and CDR2 as SMNVEV (reference sequence). The CDR3 contains 11 residues. CDR3 in amino acids: CASFWADTQYF. CDR3 bases: TGTGCCAGCTTCTGGGCGGATACGCAGTATTTT.

This clone was recorded once. The chain has TRBV5-1 and TRBJ2-3; D not resolved. Per germline, CDR1 SGHRS and CDR2 YFSETQ. This CDR3 has 15 amino acids. Trimming stripped 0 bases from V and 1 base from J, with 9 bases between. CDR3 in amino acids: CASSLDSTGTDTQYF. The CDR3 region has the DNA TGCGCCAGCAGCTTGGACAGTACGGGCACAGATACGCAGTATTTT.

The V call is TRBV9, the J call TRBJ2-1; TRBD2 matches at 7 bases. Trimming removed 3 bases from V and 2 bases from J; junction bases left unmatched: 8. CDR1 is SGDLS and CDR2 is YYNGEE in the germline V gene. The CDR3 is 16 amino acids. The CDR3 region has the DNA TGTGCCAGCAGCGGATGGACCAGCGGGGCCTACAATGAGCAGTTCTTC. Protein sequence: CASSGWTSGAYNEQFF.

The V gene is TRBV27, the J gene TRBJ2-7, with D possibly being TRBD1 or TRBD2 (5 bases each). Trimming took 5 bases from V and 5 from J, leaving 13 bases between them. The CDR3 has 13 residues. Germline V gene sequence: CDR1 MNHEY, CDR2 SMNVEV (reference sequence). CDR3 loop: CASSKGPDHEQYF. CDR3 DNA sequence: TGTGCCAGCAGTAAGGGACCGGACCACGAGCAGTACTTC.

The J gene is TRBJ2-7, the V gene TRBV9; 11 bases align to TRBD2. The V gene end was trimmed by 0 bases and the J gene end by 7 bases; junction bases not matched to a gene: 6. Germline-derived CDR1 and CDR2 are SGDLS and YYNGEE. The CDR3 extends over 15 amino acids. The CDR3 protein is CASSVGSGRAEEQYF. CDR3 nucleotide sequence: TGTGCCAGCAGCGTAGGTAGCGGGAGGGCCGAGGAGCAGTACTTC.

The chain recombines TRBV9 with TRBJ2-2; D ambiguous. The germline V gene has CDR1 SGDLS and CDR2 YYNGEE. The V end lost 1 base, the J end lost 0 bases, and 13 bases lay between the germline ends. This CDR3 is 17 amino acids long. The CDR3 here is CASSVTRQLANTGELFF. As DNA, the CDR3 is TGTGCCAGCAGCGTAACCAGACAATTGGCGAACACCGGGGAGCTGTTTTTT.

The rearrangement links TRBV6-6 to TRBJ1-2; TRBD1 matches 8 bases. V shed 6 bases, J shed 1 base, and the junction held 7 bases outside the gene matches. This CDR3 comprises 15 residues. The germline gives CDR1 MNHNY, CDR2 SVGAGI (reference sequence). The CDR3 protein is CASSPTGGLNYGYTF. Written as DNA, the CDR3 is TGTGCCAGCAGCCCCACAGGGGGACTTAACTATGGCTACACCTTC.

The chain uses TRBV5-1 and TRBJ1-1; the D gene is possibly TRBD1 (5 bases). The CDR3 has 14 amino acids. Trimming removed 4 bases at V and 5 bases at J, with 15 bases between. Germline assignment: CDR1 SGHRS and CDR2 YFSETQ. CDR3 region: CASSPDTMWTEAFF. The CDR3 coding sequence is TGCGCCAGCAGCCCGGACACCATGTGGACTGAAGCTTTCTTT.

This sequence joins TRBV9 and TRBJ1-2; tentatively, D is TRBD1 (5 bases). The CDR3 is made up of 11 amino acids. Germline CDR1 SGDLS, CDR2 YYNGEE. Trimming removed 3 bases at V and 8 bases at J, with 8 bases between. Here the CDR3 DNA reads TGTGCCAGCAGCGAAGGGGTCGGCTACACCTTC. This translates into CASSEGVGYTF.